One sample yielded the 22 T cell receptor beta chains listed below, sequenced in a study of OX40 agonist ivuxolimab in advanced cancers. The method behind the library was the immunoSEQ multiplex PCR assay. This is the immuneACCESS table as TCRdb keeps it, with only in-frame sequences that have V and J called. A part of the clones is gone; compared with another copy, unresolved V genes explain less than half, and the rest is unexplained. The sample includes about 79,000 clones, with 88% observed a single time. The top ten hold around 4.3% of the sample. The specimen comprised CD4+ or CD8+ T cells sorted from blood, sampled in a trial of the OX40 agonist ivuxolimab. The receptors come from an adult with an advanced solid tumor such as melanoma, head and neck, liver or kidney cancer.

The rearrangement joins TRBV6-4 to TRBJ2-1; maybe TRBD1 (6 bases). V lost 6 bases and J 3 bases, leaving 12 bases between the germline ends. CDR3 length: 14 residues. Germline V gene lookup returns CDR1 MRHNA and CDR2 SNTAGT. The CDR3 loop is CASRREGGYNEQFF. CDR3 in DNA: TGTGCCAGCAGACGTGAAGGGGGCTACAATGAGCAGTTCTTC.

To note about this clone: One junction end does not reproduce the germline sequence, and a read error may be involved. The chain uses TRBV2 and TRBJ2-1; 8 nucleotides agree with TRBD2. This CDR3 region has 14 residues. Germline-derived CDR1 and CDR2 are SNHLY and FYNNEI. The CDR3 bases are TGTGCCAGCAGGCCCGGGACTAGTTACAATAAGCAGTTCTTC. Encoded protein: CASRPGTSYNKQFF.

This chain uses TRBV12-5 with TRBJ2-5; D is perhaps TRBD1 (5 bases). Trimming left V 1 base short and J 1 base short, with 7 bases between. This CDR3 contains 14 residues. From germline, CDR1 is LGHNT and CDR2 FRNRAP. CDR3 DNA sequence: TGTGCTAGTGGTTTGGGACAGCCCCAAGAGACCCAGTACTTC. Its protein product is CASGLGQPQETQYF. The full variable domain, its missing parts supplied by reference TRBV12-5 and TRBJ2-5, is DARVTQTPRHKVTEMGQEVTMRCQPILGHNTVFWYRQTMMQGLELLAYFRNRAPLDDSGMPKDRFSAEMPDATLATLKIQPSEPRDSAVYFCASGLGQPQETQYFGPGTRLLVL.

The chain employs TRBV5-4 and TRBJ2-1; D might be TRBD2 (7 bases). This CDR3 region has 15 residues. Germline V gene sequence: CDR1 SGHNT, CDR2 YYREEE (reference sequence). Between the trimmed V and J ends, which lost 4 bases and 9 bases, there was a span of 20 bases. The CDR3 DNA sequence: TGTGCCAGCAGCGACAAAACCGGGGGAGGGGGTGAGCAGTTCTTC. It codes for CASSDKTGGGGEQFF.

V and J are TRBV28 and TRBJ2-3; D is uncertain. CDR1 and CDR2 (germline): MDHEN, SYDVKM. Trimming took 3 bases from V and 1 from J, leaving 11 bases between them. The CDR3 runs 15 residues. The CDR3 DNA follows: TGTGCCAGCAGTTTCCGCAGGTCCGGCACAGATACGCAGTATTTT. This codes for CASSFRRSGTDTQYF.

The chain couples TRBV11-1 to TRBJ2-3, with 8 bases aligning to TRBD2. The V gene's germline CDR1 is SGHAT and CDR2 FQDESV (reference sequence). Germline trimming cut 4 bases from V and 3 bases from J; bases unmatched to any gene: 9. CDR3 size: 16 residues. CDR3 sequence reads: CASSSRGREATDTQYF. The CDR3 coding sequence is TGTGCCAGCAGCTCAAGAGGGCGGGAGGCGACAGATACGCAGTATTTT. Supplemented by reference TRBV11-1 and TRBJ2-3, the full variable domain reads EAEVAQSPRYKITEKSQAVAFWCDPISGHATLYWYRQILGQGPELLVQFQDESVVDDSQLPKDRFSAERLKGVDSTLKIQPAELGDSAMYLCASSSRGREATDTQYFGPGTRLTVL.

The chain has TRBV29-1 and TRBJ2-1; D may match TRBD1 or TRBD2 (5 bases each). CDR3 length: 12 residues. V lost 7 bases to trimming and J lost 7 bases, with 14 bases between them. CDR1 and CDR2 (germline): SQVTM, ANQGSEA. The CDR3 loop reads CSADRDPNEQFF. DNA for the CDR3: TGCAGCGCCGACCGGGACCCAAATGAGCAGTTCTTC.

This chain joins TRBV19 and TRBJ2-3; a weak D match, TRBD1 (6 bases). The V gene lost 0 bases and the J gene lost 0 bases, with 10 bases spanning the gap. Per the germline V gene, CDR1 is LNHDA and CDR2 is SQIVND (reference sequence). This CDR3 is 16 amino acids long. The CDR3 region is CASSIDPTGSTDTQYF. CDR3 DNA: TGTGCCAGTAGTATAGATCCAACAGGGAGCACAGATACGCAGTATTTT. Together with reference TRBV19 and TRBJ2-3, the CDR3 gives the full variable domain: DGGITQSPKYLFRKEGQNVTLSCEQNLNHDAMYWYRQDPGQGLRLIYYSQIVNDFQKGDIAEGYSVSREKKESFPLTVTSAQKNPTAFYLCASSIDPTGSTDTQYFGPGTRLTVL.

The CDR3 here is CASSRSALNTEAFF. The CDR3 DNA reads as TGCGCCAGCAGCCGCTCGGCCTTGAACACTGAAGCTTTCTTT. The chain employs TRBV5-1 and TRBJ1-1, with D hard to call. In germline, CDR1 is SGHRS, CDR2 YFSETQ. The V and J ends lost 4 bases and 0 bases respectively, with 10 bases between them. The CDR3 covers 14 residues. The complete variable domain, with remaining parts taken from reference TRBV5-1 and TRBJ1-1, reads KAGVTQTPRYLIKTRGQQVTLSCSPISGHRSVSWYQQTPGQGLQFLFEYFSETQRNKGNFPGRFSGRQFSNSRSEMNVSTLELGDSALYLCASSRSALNTEAFFGQGTRLTVV.

The chain couples TRBV2 to TRBJ2-3, with D tentatively TRBD2 (6 bases). V shed 6 bases and J shed 0 bases, with 10 bases lying between them. CDR1 is SNHLY and CDR2 is FYNNEI in the germline V gene. This CDR3 comprises 14 residues. The CDR3 DNA is TGTGCCAGCAGGCAAGGGACTAGCACAGATACGCAGTATTTT. Its translation: CASRQGTSTDTQYF. The full variable domain, completed using reference TRBV2 and TRBJ2-3, is EPEVTQTPSHQVTQMGQEVILRCVPISNHLYFYWYRQILGQKVEFLVSFYNNEISEKSEIFDDQFSVERPDGSNFTLKIRSTKLEDSAMYFCASRQGTSTDTQYFGPGTRLTVL.

This clone was recorded only once. The V call is TRBV19, the J call TRBJ2-1; 11 bases line up with TRBD2. From germline, CDR1 is LNHDA and CDR2 SQIVND (reference sequence). Trimming took 6 bases from V and 4 from J; bases not matched to a gene: 5. The CDR3 extends over 15 amino acids. The CDR3 is CASSSGTSGYNEQFF. In DNA form, the CDR3 reads TGTGCCAGTAGCTCCGGGACTAGCGGTTACAATGAGCAGTTCTTC.

V gene TRBV4-2 combines with J gene TRBJ2-7, with 10 bases that match TRBD1. CDR3 size: 15 residues. J gave up 6 bases and V 3 bases, and 8 bases lay outside the gene matches. Germline V gives CDR1 LGHNA, CDR2 YNFKEQ. The CDR3 coding sequence is TGTGCCAGCAGCCAGGTGGGACAGGGGTACGGCGAGCAGTACTTC. Amino acids: CASSQVGQGYGEQYF.

The chain couples TRBV5-4 to TRBJ2-7, with D maybe TRBD2 (6 bases). V was pared by 4 bases and J by 7 bases, with 15 bases between. The length of the CDR3 is 13 residues. From germline, CDR1 is SGHNT and CDR2 YYREEE (reference sequence). The DNA for the CDR3 is TGTGCCAGCAGCACGGACCCCGCGGGGGAGCAGTACTTC. Residues: CASSTDPAGEQYF.

The chain links TRBV7-8 to TRBJ1-1; 7 positions match TRBD1. The germline V gene encodes CDR1 SGHVS and CDR2 FQNEAQ. V was pared by 4 bases and J by 4 bases, with 9 bases of the junction left unmatched. CDR3 size: 15 residues. CDR3 residues: CASSSIGGAGTEAFF. CDR3 bases: TGTGCCAGCAGCTCTATAGGGGGCGCGGGCACTGAAGCTTTCTTT.

This clone came up once. The chain combines TRBV28 with TRBJ1-1; the D is unclear. The germline V gene has CDR1 MDHEN and CDR2 SYDVKM. CDR3 size: 14 residues. V shed 6 bases and J shed 4 bases, with 15 bases lying between them. CDR3 sequence (DNA): TGTGCCAGCAGAGAACAAGGCTCGGTCACTGAAGCTTTCTTT. Encoded protein: CASREQGSVTEAFF.

The chain uses TRBV7-2 and TRBJ1-1; a possible D gene is TRBD1 (5 bases). CDR1 is SGHTA, CDR2 FQGNSA, per germline. The CDR3 totals 14 residues. Deletions cut 3 bases from V and 3 bases from J, with 11 bases between. This CDR3 reads CASSFGTGDTEAFF. The CDR3 DNA sequence: TGTGCCAGCAGCTTTGGCACGGGGGACACTGAAGCTTTCTTT. The whole variable domain, remainder taken from reference TRBV7-2 and TRBJ1-1, is GAGVSQSPSNKVTEKGKDVELRCDPISGHTALYWYRQSLGQGLEFLIYFQGNSAPDKSGLPSDRFSAERTGGSVSTLTIQRTQQEDSAVYLCASSFGTGDTEAFFGQGTRLTVV.

J is TRBJ2-1 and V is TRBV5-5, with TRBD1 identical over 8 bases. The CDR3 spans 15 residues. After removal of 5 bases from V and 9 bases from J, the junction contained 13 bases not matched to a gene. Germline lookup yields CDR1 SGHKS and CDR2 YYEKEE (reference sequence). The CDR3 DNA sequence: TGTGCCAGCAGTTTGACAGGGGCCGCTTCTGGTGAGCAGTTCTTC. It encodes CASSLTGAASGEQFF.

Written as DNA, the CDR3 is TGTGCCAGCAGTTATGCGGGACAGGGAAGCAATCAGCCCCAGCATTTT. It encodes CASSYAGQGSNQPQHF. The gene calls are TRBV6-6 and TRBJ1-5; 9 bases agree with TRBD1. Germline CDR1 and CDR2: MNHNY and SVGAGI (reference sequence). The J segment lost 1 base and the V segment lost 3 bases, leaving 4 bases of the junction unmatched. The CDR3 sequence is 16 residues long.

The chain links TRBV7-9 to TRBJ2-2, with a weak D call TRBD2 (7 bases). CDR1 is SEHNR and CDR2 is FQNEAQ in the germline V gene (reference sequence). V was trimmed by 0 bases and J by 4 bases, leaving 9 bases between them. The CDR3 is 15 amino acids. CDR3 in DNA: TGTGCCAGCAGCTTAGCGGCGGGGGCCACCGGGGAGCTGTTTTTT. Its translation is CASSLAAGATGELFF.

V is TRBV30 and J is TRBJ1-2, with TRBD1 matching 9 bases. The CDR3 is 17 amino acids. Germline trimming cut 3 bases from V and 7 bases from J; bases unmatched to any gene: 18. The germline gives CDR1 GTSNPN, CDR2 SVGIG (reference sequence). CDR3 DNA sequence: TGTGCCTGGAGACCCACCGGGACAGGGTCCAGATTCCGTGGCTACACCTTC. It translates to CAWRPTGTGSRFRGYTF.

This chain links TRBV4-1 with TRBJ2-1; the D is unclear. The CDR3 covers 14 residues. Germline-derived CDR1 and CDR2 are MGHRA and YSYEKL. The ends were cut back, 4 bases at V and 4 bases at J, with 11 bases in the middle. CDR3 in DNA: TGCGCCAGCAGCCCACTTCAGTCATACAATGAGCAGTTCTTC. Translation: CASSPLQSYNEQFF.

The chain uses TRBV5-1 and TRBJ1-2; D possibly corresponds to TRBD1 (6 bases). V lost 4 bases to trimming and J lost 6 bases, with 19 bases between them. From germline, CDR1 is SGHRS and CDR2 YFSETQ. This CDR3 contains 15 residues. The DNA of the CDR3 is TGCGCCAGCAGCCCTTACGCCGGGGGCGAAGATGGCTACACCTTC. Translated, it gives CASSPYAGGEDGYTF.